The 18 T cell receptor beta chains in this list originate from one sample, sequenced in a study of response to subunit inactivated influenza vaccine. TCRdb called the RT-PCR reads again in MiXCR, with one record for every CDR3 protein. Of roughly 670,000 distinct CDR3 sequences in the sample, about 15% were seen once. The sample in question was PBMCs from blood, obtained roughly 2 weeks before vaccination. These receptors all stem from a man aged 45 to 65 who received an inactivated influenza vaccine.

This clonotype was picked up a small number of times. The chain is built from TRBV3-1 and TRBJ1-1; D ambiguous. The CDR3 length is 15 residues. Germline values: CDR1 LGHDT, CDR2 YNNKEL (reference sequence). V was shortened by 1 base and J by 2 bases, with 11 bases between the two germline ends. The CDR3: CASSQVSRPNTEAFF. The DNA of the CDR3 is TGTGCCAGCAGCCAAGTCTCTCGACCAAACACTGAAGCTTTCTTT.

In its sample, this clonotype was seen a few times. V usage is TRBV27 and J usage is TRBJ1-2; no clear D. The CDR3 runs 15 residues. Between the trimmed V and J ends, which lost 5 bases and 1 base, there was a span of 14 bases. Germline CDR1 and CDR2: MNHEY and SMNVEV (reference sequence). The CDR3 region is CASSPSRIGNYGYTF. The CDR3 region has the DNA TGTGCCAGCAGTCCCAGTCGAATAGGTAACTATGGCTACACCTTC.

The V call is TRBV5-5, the J call TRBJ1-1, with D unclear. V lost 5 bases to trimming and J lost 1 base, with 12 bases between them. The CDR3 covers 14 residues. In germline, CDR1 is SGHKS, CDR2 YYEKEE (reference sequence). Here the CDR3 reads CASSYPTGNTEAFF. The CDR3 DNA follows: TGTGCCAGCAGTTACCCGACGGGGAACACTGAAGCTTTCTTT.

V is TRBV29-1 and J is TRBJ1-2; 7 bases map to TRBD1. CDR3 size: 13 residues. V shed 6 bases, J shed 0 bases, and the junction held 4 bases outside the gene matches. Germline V gene sequence: CDR1 SQVTM, CDR2 ANQGSEA. The CDR3 reads CSVGTGANYGYTF. The CDR3 nucleotides are TGCAGCGTGGGAACAGGGGCTAACTATGGCTACACCTTC.

The chain uses TRBV3-1 and TRBJ2-1, with TRBD2 as a possible D gene (6 bases). Trimming shortened V by 0 bases and J by 9 bases, and 9 bases separated the two germline ends. The CDR3 covers 13 residues. Per the germline V gene, CDR1 is LGHDT and CDR2 is YNNKEL (reference sequence). The CDR3 coding sequence is TGTGCCAGCAGCCAAGATGGGGGGAGTGAGCAGTTCTTC. Amino acids: CASSQDGGSEQFF.

This clonotype has more than one count but fewer than ten. Written as DNA, the CDR3 is TGTGCCAGCAGTCAACAGCCGAACACTGAAGCTTTCTTT. Protein product: CASSQQPNTEAFF. V gene TRBV2 combines with J gene TRBJ1-1; D uncertain. The germline V gene encodes CDR1 SNHLY and CDR2 FYNNEI. The V end was cut by 5 bases, the J end by 1 base, with 8 bases between. The CDR3 is made up of 13 amino acids. Based on the CDR3 plus reference TRBV2 and TRBJ1-1, the full variable domain is EPEVTQTPSHQVTQMGQEVILRCVPISNHLYFYWYRQILGQKVEFLVSFYNNEISEKSEIFDDQFSVERPDGSNFTLKIRSTKLEDSAMYFCASSQQPNTEAFFGQGTRLTVV.

This clonotype has a handful of counts. The chain joins TRBV28 to TRBJ2-5, with D perhaps matching TRBD1 (6 bases). The CDR3 has 15 residues. V gave up 4 bases and J gave up 0 bases, with 12 bases separating them. The germline V gene encodes CDR1 MDHEN and CDR2 SYDVKM. The CDR3 sequence: CASSSRDNNQETQYF. For the CDR3, the DNA is TGTGCCAGCAGTTCCCGGGACAACAACCAAGAGACCCAGTACTTC.

This clonotype was seen at least ten times. The chain links TRBV12-3 or TRBV12-4 to TRBJ1-2; TRBD1 is a possible D gene (5 bases). This CDR3 has 12 residues. V lost 2 bases to trimming and J lost 7 bases, with 8 bases between them. The CDR3 DNA follows: TGTGCCAGCAGTTTACCAGGGCTTGGCTACACCTTC. It translates to CASSLPGLGYTF.

This clonotype has just a few counts. The chain recombines TRBV6-1 with TRBJ1-2, with D perhaps matching TRBD1 (5 bases). This CDR3 has 14 amino acids. V was cut by 6 bases and J by 1 base, with 12 bases left in between. Germline lookup yields CDR1 MNHNS and CDR2 SASEGT. The CDR3 bases are TGTGCCAGCAGCGGGGCGACGGGTAACTATGGCTACACCTTC. Protein: CASSGATGNYGYTF.

The rearrangement links TRBV2 to TRBJ2-3; 11 bases are shared with TRBD2. CDR3 length: 14 amino acids. J gave up 1 base and V 9 bases, and 3 bases lay outside the gene matches. Per the germline V gene, CDR1 is SNHLY and CDR2 is FYNNEI. In DNA form, the CDR3 reads TGTGCCAGTTTGACTAGCGGGGGCACAGATACGCAGTATTTT. It yields the protein CASLTSGGTDTQYF. The full variable domain, in which reference TRBV2 and TRBJ2-3 provide the parts outside the CDR3, is EPEVTQTPSHQVTQMGQEVILRCVPISNHLYFYWYRQILGQKVEFLVSFYNNEISEKSEIFDDQFSVERPDGSNFTLKIRSTKLEDSAMYFCASLTSGGTDTQYFGPGTRLTVL.

The CDR3 loop is CASSLASGSIRETQYF. In DNA, the CDR3 is TGTGCCAGCAGCTTGGCTAGCGGATCAATCAGGGAGACCCAGTACTTC. The chain joins TRBV7-9 to TRBJ2-5; 7 nucleotides line up with TRBD2. The V and J ends lost 3 bases and 5 bases, in that order; junction bases with no gene match: 12. The CDR3 is 16 amino acids. The germline gives CDR1 SEHNR, CDR2 FQNEAQ (reference sequence).

This clonotype was recorded at least ten times. The V call is TRBV20-1, the J call TRBJ2-7, with 10 bases fitting TRBD2. The CDR3 contains 13 residues. Trimming at V came to 5 bases and at J to 0 bases, leaving 1 base not matched to a gene. The germline CDR1 and CDR2 sequences are DFQATT and SNEGSKA (reference sequence). Written as DNA, the CDR3 is TGCAGTGCTCTAGCGGGAGTCTCCTACGAGCAGTACTTC. This translates into CSALAGVSYEQYF.

This clonotype was seen many times. Written as DNA, the CDR3 is TGCGCCAGCAGCCAAGGAATGCGGGGGGCCAGAATGGAGCAGTACTTC. Translated: CASSQGMRGARMEQYF. The V and J genes are TRBV4-1 and TRBJ2-7; 8 bases align to TRBD2. V shed 1 base and J 7 bases; nucleotides not matched to a gene: 12. This CDR3 has 16 residues. Germline V gives CDR1 MGHRA, CDR2 YSYEKL.

This clonotype was found a few times. The genes are TRBV6-1 and TRBJ2-7, with 12 bases lining up with TRBD2. J was trimmed by 2 bases and V by 6 bases; bases with no gene match: 5. The germline V gene encodes CDR1 MNHNS and CDR2 SASEGT. The CDR3 has 15 residues. The CDR3 region is CASSSTSGGPYEQYF. CDR3 bases: TGTGCCAGCAGCTCGACTAGCGGGGGACCCTACGAGCAGTACTTC.

The sample holds a few counts of this clonotype. The chain has TRBV20-1 and TRBJ2-5, with TRBD1 as a possible D gene (5 bases). The V gene's germline CDR1 is DFQATT and CDR2 SNEGSKA (reference sequence). This CDR3 is built from 12 residues. The V end lost 4 bases, the J end lost 5 bases, and 11 bases lay between the germline ends. CDR3 sequence (DNA): TGCAGTGCTACCAGGGAACGGGAGACCCAGTACTTC. Translating gives CSATRERETQYF.

Only a few counts were recorded for this clonotype. The V call is TRBV7-9, the J call TRBJ2-7, with D possibly matching TRBD2 (6 bases). The V end lost 1 base, the J end lost 5 bases, and 12 bases lay between the germline ends. The CDR3 totals 14 residues. The germline CDR1 and CDR2 sequences are SEHNR and FQNEAQ (reference sequence). CDR3 sequence: CASSLGAGEDEQYF. Here the CDR3 DNA reads TGTGCCAGCAGCTTAGGGGCTGGGGAGGACGAGCAGTACTTC.

Worth noting for this clonotype: Possible read error: a much larger clone is one base away. The chain couples TRBV12-3 or TRBV12-4 to TRBJ2-7; no clear D. The CDR3 covers 11 residues. V was clipped by 5 bases and J by 8 bases, with 10 bases between them. The CDR3: CASSPSRQQYF. CDR3 bases: TGTGCCAGCAGTCCTAGTCGTCAGCAGTACTTC.

The table lists this clonotype with many counts. The gene calls are TRBV10-3 and TRBJ2-2; a weak D match, TRBD2 (5 bases). V was pared by 9 bases and J by 5 bases, with 7 bases between. The CDR3 extends over 11 amino acids. The germline gives CDR1 ENHRY, CDR2 SYGVKD. This chain's CDR3 is CAMRGTGELFF. Written as DNA, the CDR3 is TGTGCCATGCGAGGGACCGGGGAGCTGTTTTTT.